This T cell receptor beta chain was documented in a study of shared T cell receptors in the human thymus. TCRdb keeps only in-frame clones here, not all; method: immunoSEQ multiplex PCR. Here the sample spans some 700,000 clones, 75% to 90% being singletons. Per the germline V gene, CDR1 is SGHNT and CDR2 is YYREEE (reference sequence). The CDR3 totals 12 residues. Trimming took 3 bases from V and 6 from J, leaving 9 bases between them. This sample also appeared in a second study, on human thymus T cells. This second study notes: The donors were infants in Finland with congenital heart defects, otherwise immunologically healthy. The thymus was resected at corrective cardiac surgery. A high degree of thymic repertoire overlap among unrelated individuals was reported in related research.

The chain employs TRBV5-4 and TRBJ1-2; D might be TRBD1 (6 bases). This receptor was taken from a girl under two years old with a congenital heart defect. Input material: thymocytes. The CDR3 region has the DNA TGTGCCAGCAGCTCCCCAGGGGATGGCTACACCTTC. It translates to CASSSPGDGYTF.